This T cell receptor (beta chain) is from a study of blood T cell repertoires in COVID-19. Study-level background: There were acute and convalescent COVID-19 samples, and they came from the United States, Italy and Spain. Sample material is recorded as cDNA or gDNA derived from T cells, B-cell-depleted T cells, or PBMCs.

Authors' data handling: Estimation of nucleated cell counts was performed using reference gene primer amplification. Clones were read by immunoSEQ multiplex PCR, and TCRdb kept only the in-frame ones, dropping some. That table supplies the V and J calls and clone size; D and trimming were determined from the DNA. Of 350,000 to 400,000 clones listed, approximately 90% are singletons. In Cohort 3, a recovered donor had either two negative PCRs, clearance, or symptom resolution. Germline loops: CDR1 MNHEY, CDR2 SVGAGI. The CDR3 is 11 residues long. V shed 6 bases and J shed 6 bases, with 9 bases lying between them.

This chain uses TRBV6-5 with TRBJ2-7; no firm D call. The sequenced sample was PBMCs or T cells enriched from blood (not recorded which). The clonotype was recovered from a woman under 30 who had recovered from COVID-19. CDR3 sequence reads: CASRSESEQYF. CDR3 coding DNA: TGTGCCAGCAGGAGCGAGTCCGAGCAGTACTTC.